The 20 T cell receptor beta chains below were found in one sample sequenced in a study of shared clonotypes between healthy human individuals. TCRdb keeps only in-frame clones here, not all; method: immunoSEQ multiplex PCR. This sample has about 380,000 clones, with 95% to 97% found just once. The material sequenced was memory CD8+ T cells sorted from blood. Sample subset: CD45RO+ cells pooled with CCR7-negative TemRA cells. These receptors were collected from a man in his thirties or forties in good health.

For the CDR3, the DNA is TGTGCCAGCAGCAAGCCAGGGAGGACAGATACGCAGTATTTT. Translating gives CASSKPGRTDTQYF. This rearrangement joins TRBV28 to TRBJ2-3, with a weak D call TRBD2 (6 bases). Germline-derived CDR1 and CDR2 are MDHEN and SYDVKM. The V end was cut by 6 bases, the J end by 3 bases, with 13 bases between. The CDR3 runs 14 residues. The whole variable domain, filled in from reference TRBV28 and TRBJ2-3, reads DVKVTQSSRYLVKRTGEKVFLECVQDMDHENMFWYRQDPGLGLRLIYFSYDVKMKEKGDIPEGYSVSREKKERFSLILESASTNQTSMYLCASSKPGRTDTQYFGPGTRLTVL.

This clone came up once. The CDR3 loop reads CASSPGVDPDTQYF. As DNA, the CDR3 is TGCGCCAGCAGCCCCGGGGTCGATCCAGATACGCAGTATTTT. The rearrangement uses TRBV5-1 and TRBJ2-3; tentatively, D is TRBD2 (5 bases). The V gene's germline CDR1 is SGHRS and CDR2 YFSETQ. The V gene lost 4 bases and the J gene lost 4 bases, with 13 bases spanning the gap. There are 14 residues in the CDR3.

The chain uses TRBV6-5 and TRBJ1-2; no definite D call. V lost 3 bases, J lost 0 bases, and 11 bases lay in between. Germline V gene sequence: CDR1 MNHEY, CDR2 SVGAGI. The CDR3 is made up of 15 amino acids. The CDR3 reads CASSYKYGSNYGYTF. CDR3 sequence (DNA): TGTGCCAGCAGTTATAAATACGGCTCTAACTATGGCTACACCTTC.

V gene TRBV21-1 combines with J gene TRBJ1-2; TRBD1 was called by the table and not checked on the DNA. TRBV21-1 is classified as a pseudogene. The CDR3 contains 15 residues. CDR3 protein: CASSKGVGGHYGYTF. CDR3 nucleotides: TGTGCCAGCAGCAAAGGGGTAGGGGGCCACTATGGCTACACCTTC.

The table lists this clone with a count of one. The rearrangement uses TRBV19 and TRBJ2-2; a weak D match, TRBD2 (6 bases). Trimming pared 1 base from V and 3 bases from J, leaving 12 bases between. The CDR3 runs to 16 residues. CDR1 and CDR2 from the germline V gene are LNHDA and SQIVND (reference sequence). The CDR3 DNA follows: TGTGCCAGTAGTATAGCTCTAAGCGGGTACACCGGGGAGCTGTTTTTT. It specifies CASSIALSGYTGELFF.

J is TRBJ1-2 and V is TRBV4-1; D ambiguous. V was shortened by 0 bases and J by 4 bases, with 9 bases between the two germline ends. This CDR3 region has 14 residues. The germline V gene encodes CDR1 MGHRA and CDR2 YSYEKL. Here the CDR3 reads CASSQDSSIYGYTF. The CDR3 DNA reads TGCGCCAGCAGCCAAGATTCCAGCATCTATGGCTACACCTTC.

V gene TRBV27 combines with J gene TRBJ2-7; 8 nucleotides agree with TRBD1. The length of the CDR3 is 14 residues. Trimming cost V 6 bases and J 7 bases; bases outside gene matches: 11. CDR1 and CDR2 from the germline V gene are MNHEY and SMNVEV (reference sequence). The CDR3 nucleotides read TGTGCCAGCAGGATGGCAGGGGGCGCCGGAGAGCAGTACTTC. Protein product: CASRMAGGAGEQYF.

CDR3 amino acids: CASSPDRANTQYF. The DNA of the CDR3 is TGCGCCAGCAGCCCGGACAGGGCGAATACGCAGTATTTT. The chain couples TRBV5-1 to TRBJ2-3; 8 nucleotides match TRBD1. V was pared by 4 bases and J by 7 bases, with 5 bases of the junction left unmatched. Germline V lookup: CDR1 SGHRS, CDR2 YFSETQ. The CDR3 extends over 13 amino acids.

V usage is TRBV5-4 and J usage is TRBJ2-7; 7 nucleotides align to TRBD1. With V trimmed by 5 bases and J by 3 bases, 5 bases remained unmatched. CDR3 length: 13 residues. Germline V gene sequence: CDR1 SGHNT, CDR2 YYREEE (reference sequence). The CDR3 DNA sequence: TGTGCCAGCAGTCGGGACAGCCTCTACGAGCAGTACTTC. Encoded protein: CASSRDSLYEQYF.

CDR3 sequence: CASSATGYEQYF. The CDR3 nucleotides are TGTGCCAGTAGTGCCACAGGGTACGAGCAGTACTTC. The chain recombines TRBV19 with TRBJ2-7; TRBD1 is a possible D gene (6 bases). CDR3 length equals 12 residues. Trimming removed 5 bases at V and 4 bases at J, with 9 bases between. Looked up from germline, CDR1 is LNHDA and CDR2 is SQIVND (reference sequence).

The CDR3 sequence is CASSPGTGVSGTDTQYF. The CDR3 DNA sequence: TGTGCCAGCAGCCCCGGGACAGGGGTTAGCGGCACAGATACGCAGTATTTT. The genes are TRBV28 and TRBJ2-3; 10 bases align to TRBD1. The CDR3 has 17 residues. Trimming cost V 6 bases and J 1 base; bases outside gene matches: 10. Looked up from germline, CDR1 is MDHEN and CDR2 is SYDVKM.

V and J are TRBV29-1 and TRBJ1-2; tentative D call: TRBD1 (5 bases). This CDR3 is built from 12 residues. CDR1 is SQVTM and CDR2 is ANQGSEA in the germline V gene. The V end lost 4 bases, the J end lost 0 bases, and 6 bases lay between the germline ends. The CDR3, as DNA: TGCAGCGTTGGGACATCTAACTATGGCTACACCTTC. Amino acid sequence: CSVGTSNYGYTF.

The genes are TRBV10-2 and TRBJ1-4, with 9 nucleotides matching TRBD1. J lost 10 bases, V lost 5 bases, and 11 bases had no gene match. CDR1 and CDR2 (germline): WSHSY, SAAADI. This CDR3 is built from 15 residues. DNA for the CDR3: TGCGCCAGCAGTCGACAGGGGGTGGCCCAGGGAAAACTGTTTTTT. Encoded protein: CASSRQGVAQGKLFF.

The chain recombines TRBV11-2 with TRBJ2-7, with 10 bases fitting TRBD1. V was pared by 5 bases and J by 4 bases, with 5 bases of the junction left unmatched. The CDR3 is 14 amino acids. Per germline, CDR1 SGHAT and CDR2 FQNNGV. CDR3 DNA sequence: TGTGCCAGCAGCCTTGGACAGGGGGTTTACGAGCAGTACTTC. Translation gives CASSLGQGVYEQYF.

This clone has only one observation. The chain is built from TRBV6-1 and TRBJ2-7, with D perhaps TRBD2 (5 bases). The ends were cut back, 3 bases at V and 1 base at J, with 13 bases in the middle. This CDR3 spans 15 amino acids. Germline CDR1 is MNHNS and CDR2 is SASEGT. The CDR3 sequence is CASSDRRRLSYEQYF. The CDR3 DNA is TGTGCCAGCAGTGATCGTCGCCGACTATCCTACGAGCAGTACTTC.

CDR3 sequence (DNA): TGTGCCAGCTCACCATACGATATAGCGGGAGGGAAGACCCAGTACTTC. Its protein is CASSPYDIAGGKTQYF. The chain has TRBV18 and TRBJ2-5, with TRBD2 identical over 11 bases. Germline V gene sequence: CDR1 KGHSH, CDR2 LQKENI. This CDR3 is built from 16 residues. J gave up 6 bases and V 2 bases, and 8 bases lay outside the gene matches.

The chain joins TRBV10-3 to TRBJ1-1; TRBD1 aligns across 12 bases. Germline-derived CDR1 and CDR2 are ENHRY and SYGVKD. The CDR3 is 16 residues long. The V gene end was trimmed by 3 bases and the J gene end by 1 base; junction bases not matched to a gene: 3. Here the CDR3 DNA reads TGTGCCATCAGTGACCGGGACAGGGGGCCGAACACTGAAGCTTTCTTT. Translation gives CAISDRDRGPNTEAFF.

The chain carries TRBV27 and TRBJ2-3, with D uncertain. Germline loops: CDR1 MNHEY, CDR2 SMNVEV (reference sequence). The length of the CDR3 is 13 residues. V was trimmed by 6 bases and J by 0 bases, leaving 7 bases between them. CDR3 in DNA: TGTGCCAGCAGGCCGGCTAGCACAGATACGCAGTATTTT. It yields the protein CASRPASTDTQYF.

The chain combines TRBV6-1 with TRBJ1-6; 7 bases fit TRBD1. The CDR3 is 16 residues long. Germline-derived CDR1 and CDR2 are MNHNS and SASEGT. V was pared by 2 bases and J by 9 bases, with 10 bases of the junction left unmatched. CDR3 nucleotide sequence: TGTGCCAGCAGTGAACTGGACAGGAGGGTAATTTCACCCCTCCACTTT. Translation: CASSELDRRVISPLHF.

This chain links TRBV6-1 with TRBJ1-2; D might be TRBD1 (6 bases). Germline CDR1 is MNHNS and CDR2 is SASEGT. Trimming removed 5 bases at V and 4 bases at J, with 14 bases between. The CDR3 is 14 amino acids. Here the CDR3 reads CASSPRGGFYGYTF. The DNA of the CDR3 is TGTGCCAGCAGTCCAAGGGGGGGATTCTATGGCTACACCTTC.